This TCR beta chain came from a study of blood T cell repertoires in COVID-19. Whole-study context: Sources were T cells, B-cell-depleted T cells, or PBMCs; the material itself was cDNA or gDNA.

Produced via immunoSEQ multiplex PCR; TCRdb's table is partial and in-frame only. In the table there are 130,000 to 150,000 clones, roughly 84% of which are singletons. Exposed volunteers were people who met a COVID-19 case within 2 weeks before study entry. Germline V lookup: CDR1 MRHNA, CDR2 SNTAGT. There are 13 residues in the CDR3. V lost 11 bases to trimming and J lost 10 bases; unmatched junction nucleotides: 10. Specimen: PBMCs or T cells enriched from blood (not recorded which). The chain links TRBV6-4 to TRBJ2-1, with 11 positions matching TRBD1. The receptor comes from a woman aged 50 to 65 who had been exposed to COVID-19. The CDR3 sequence is CARTDRGHLEQFF. The CDR3 DNA reads TGTGCCCGAACGGACAGGGGGCACCTAGAGCAGTTCTTC.